This T cell receptor beta chain was sequenced in a study of blood T cell repertoires in COVID-19. Study information: Sites across the United States, Italy and Spain contributed samples from acute and convalescent COVID-19. PBMCs, B-cell-depleted T cells, or T cells were the source of the cDNA or gDNA that made up the material.

The protocol was immunoSEQ multiplex PCR, while the TCRdb copy is restricted to in-frame clones and leaves out a portion. Here the sample spans 110,000 or so clones, around 84% being singletons. Deletions cut 5 bases from V and 7 bases from J, with 6 bases between. The length of the CDR3 is 12 residues. The chain uses TRBV12-3 or TRBV12-4 and TRBJ1-6; TRBD1 might be the D (5 bases). Material for sequencing was peripheral blood. The TCR was taken from a human donor in a cohort sampled during active COVID-19. Here the CDR3 reads CASSDRNSPLHF. The CDR3 DNA follows: TGTGCCAGCAGTGACAGAAATTCACCCCTCCACTTT.